These 26 T cell receptor beta chains were sequenced from one sample in a study of Ad26.COV2.S vaccination and SARS-CoV-2 variants. Profiled with immunoSEQ multiplex PCR; TCRdb holds only in-frame clones, not every one. The sample holds 350,000 to 500,000 clones; about 91% are singletons and the top ten take approximately 2.5%. Treatment denoted: roughly 19 received Ad26.COV2.S at low or high dose, single or two shots; several received placebo; per-sample allocation not given. Sampling was done on day 63 after the first vaccine or placebo injection. Material: peripheral blood, obtained in a trial of Ad26.COV2.S vaccine versus placebo. Receptor source: a person aged 18-60 years who received the Ad26.COV2.S COVID-19 vaccine or a placebo.

This clone was counted a single time. This chain connects TRBV4-1 to TRBJ2-7; 7 bases are shared with TRBD1. The CDR3 is 14 residues long. Trimming at V came to 5 bases and at J to 7 bases, leaving 11 bases not matched to a gene. Germline values: CDR1 MGHRA, CDR2 YSYEKL. The CDR3, as DNA: TGCGCCAGCAGCTCCTACAGGGGCTGGGGGGAGCAGTACTTC. It translates to CASSSYRGWGEQYF.

The J gene is TRBJ1-2, the V gene TRBV24-1; perhaps TRBD1 as D (5 bases). The germline V gene has CDR1 KGHDR and CDR2 SFDVKD. The CDR3 spans 15 residues. Trimming took off 5 bases at V and 7 bases at J, with 19 bases between the two ends. In DNA form, the CDR3 reads TGTGCCACCAGTGCCCCACGGGACCCTGTTGGTGGCTACACCTTC. Its protein product is CATSAPRDPVGGYTF.

V and J are TRBV4-3 and TRBJ2-1; D uncertain. Trimming took off 6 bases at V and 0 bases at J, with 6 bases between the two ends. Germline V gene lookup returns CDR1 LGHNA and CDR2 YSLEER. The CDR3 spans 13 residues. Here the CDR3 reads CASRRSSYNEQFF. DNA for the CDR3: TGCGCCAGCAGACGGAGCTCCTACAATGAGCAGTTCTTC.

This clone was counted only a few times. This chain joins TRBV7-2 and TRBJ1-5; 9 bases fit TRBD1. In germline, CDR1 is SGHTA, CDR2 FQGNSA. V was clipped by 5 bases and J by 5 bases; unmatched bases: 4. CDR3 length: 14 amino acids. CDR3 sequence: CASSPRTGDQPQHF. CDR3 coding DNA: TGTGCCAGCAGCCCGCGGACAGGGGATCAGCCCCAGCATTTT.

This clone has just a few counts. V usage is TRBV7-2 and J usage is TRBJ1-1, with D uncertain. CDR3 length: 13 residues. CDR1 SGHTA and CDR2 FQGNSA come from the germline V gene. V shed 2 bases and J shed 1 base, with 5 bases lying between them. The CDR3 sequence: CASSLHQNTEAFF. CDR3 sequence (DNA): TGTGCCAGCAGCTTACACCAGAACACTGAAGCTTTCTTT. Based on the CDR3 plus reference TRBV7-2 and TRBJ1-1, the full variable domain is GAGVSQSPSNKVTEKGKDVELRCDPISGHTALYWYRQSLGQGLEFLIYFQGNSAPDKSGLPSDRFSAERTGGSVSTLTIQRTQQEDSAVYLCASSLHQNTEAFFGQGTRLTVV.

The rearrangement uses TRBV2 and TRBJ2-3; perhaps TRBD1 as D (6 bases). This CDR3 contains 13 residues. V lost 7 bases, J lost 12 bases, and 20 bases lay in between. In germline, CDR1 is SNHLY, CDR2 FYNNEI. The CDR3 protein is CASTAGDRSPQYF. The CDR3 nucleotides are TGTGCCAGCACCGCCGGTGACAGGTCCCCCCAGTATTTT.

V and J are TRBV12-3 or TRBV12-4 and TRBJ2-3, with D perhaps given as TRBD1 or TRBD2 (5 bases each). This CDR3 has 13 amino acids. Deletions cut 5 bases from V and 6 bases from J, with 12 bases between. The CDR3 protein is CASSPGPRDTQYF. The CDR3, as DNA: TGTGCCAGCAGTCCGGGACCTCGTGATACGCAGTATTTT.

This chain links TRBV4-1 with TRBJ2-3, with D unresolved. This CDR3 comprises 12 residues. The V gene's germline CDR1 is MGHRA and CDR2 YSYEKL. Trimming pared 4 bases from V and 6 bases from J, leaving 8 bases between. In DNA form, the CDR3 reads TGCGCCAGCAGCCGCTATGGCGATACGCAGTATTTT. Translation gives CASSRYGDTQYF.

The rearrangement uses TRBV6-6 and TRBJ2-2, with 10 bases matching TRBD1. V shed 7 bases and J 5 bases; nucleotides not matched to a gene: 7. Germline lookup yields CDR1 MNHNY and CDR2 SVGAGI (reference sequence). This CDR3 comprises 15 residues. For the CDR3, the DNA is TGTGCCAGCAAGTGGAGGGGACAGGGGACCGGGGAGCTGTTTTTT. Encoded protein: CASKWRGQGTGELFF.

To note about this clone: Compared with germline, one end of the junction differs, possibly owing to a read error. The rearrangement joins TRBV5-1 to TRBJ1-1; tentatively, D is TRBD1 (5 bases). The CDR3 totals 13 residues. Germline CDR1 is SGHRS and CDR2 is YFSETQ. This CDR3 is CASSEEGNAEAFF. CDR3 bases: TGCGCCAGCAGTGAGGAGGGGAACGCTGAAGCTTTCTTT.

This clone occurred once. Other DNA sequences in this sample translate to the same CDR3. The chain joins TRBV24-1 to TRBJ1-4; D not certain. V was clipped by 3 bases and J by 8 bases, with 6 bases between them. CDR1 and CDR2 from the germline V gene are KGHDR and SFDVKD. This CDR3 region has 12 residues. CDR3: CATSDRNEKLFF. The CDR3 bases are TGTGCCACCAGTGATCGGAACGAAAAACTGTTTTTT.

The rearrangement joins TRBV6-6 to TRBJ2-5, with 14 bases matching TRBD2. The V gene's germline CDR1 is MNHNY and CDR2 SVGAGI (reference sequence). The ends lost 6 bases at V and 6 bases at J; junction bases unmatched: 9. The CDR3 contains 16 residues. CDR3 residues: CASRPGTSGSRKTQYF. In nucleotides, the CDR3 is TGTGCCAGCAGACCCGGGACTAGCGGGAGCCGGAAGACCCAGTACTTC.

The chain links TRBV5-1 to TRBJ2-3, with 10 positions matching TRBD2. Germline CDR1 SGHRS, CDR2 YFSETQ. The CDR3 has 16 residues. J gave up 5 bases and V 4 bases, and 10 bases lay outside the gene matches. The CDR3 bases are TGCGCCAGCAGCCACGAGACTAGCGGGTCTGAAGATACGCAGTATTTT. The encoded protein is CASSHETSGSEDTQYF.

This clone was seen more than once but under ten times. V gene TRBV3-1 (or the pseudogene TRBV3-2) combines with J gene TRBJ2-7, with D perhaps TRBD1 (5 bases). V was clipped by 0 bases and J by 1 base, with 10 bases between them. The CDR3 has 15 amino acids. Germline V gene sequence: CDR1 LGHDT, CDR2 YNNKEL (reference sequence). The CDR3 region has the DNA TGTGCCAGCAGCCAAGATTACAGGTTGTCCTACGAGCAGTACTTC. Encoded protein: CASSQDYRLSYEQYF.

This rearrangement joins TRBV5-1 to TRBJ2-5; D ambiguous. Trimming left V 4 bases short and J 1 base short, with 14 bases between. The germline gives CDR1 SGHRS, CDR2 YFSETQ. This CDR3 region has 15 residues. The CDR3 spells CASSPTRIGQETQYF. The CDR3 DNA follows: TGCGCCAGCAGCCCGACAAGGATCGGCCAAGAGACCCAGTACTTC.

The chain employs TRBV5-6 and TRBJ1-2, with a weak D call TRBD1 (6 bases). V was clipped by 3 bases and J by 7 bases, with 13 bases between them. The CDR3 covers 13 residues. Germline V gene sequence: CDR1 SGHDT, CDR2 YYEEEE. DNA for the CDR3: TGTGCCAGCAGCTGGTACAGGGTTGGTGGCTACACCTTC. This translates into CASSWYRVGGYTF.

This chain joins TRBV2 and TRBJ1-5; TRBD1 aligns across 8 bases. Germline lookup yields CDR1 SNHLY and CDR2 FYNNEI. After removal of 6 bases from V and 5 bases from J, the junction contained 9 bases not matched to a gene. CDR3 size: 15 residues. The CDR3 spells CASRKMDRVYQPQHF. CDR3 DNA: TGTGCCAGCAGGAAGATGGACAGGGTGTATCAGCCCCAGCATTTT.

The V gene is TRBV5-1, the J gene TRBJ1-3; TRBD1 might be the D (6 bases). CDR3 size: 15 residues. CDR1 and CDR2 (germline): SGHRS, YFSETQ. The V gene lost 0 bases and the J gene lost 2 bases, with 9 bases spanning the gap. CDR3 protein: CASSLAWGPGNTIYF. In DNA, the CDR3 is TGCGCCAGCAGCTTGGCCTGGGGGCCTGGAAACACCATATATTTT.

V and J are TRBV11-1 and TRBJ1-1; D is unclear. Trimming shortened V by 0 bases and J by 0 bases, and 5 bases separated the two germline ends. The CDR3 runs to 14 residues. CDR1 and CDR2 (germline): SGHAT, FQDESV (reference sequence). The CDR3: CASSLADMNTEAFF. CDR3 in DNA: TGTGCCAGCAGCTTAGCCGACATGAACACTGAAGCTTTCTTT.

Here the CDR3 reads CASSVPGSNEKLFF. CDR3 nucleotides: TGTGCCAGCAGCGTCCCAGGCTCTAATGAAAAACTGTTTTTT. The rearrangement links TRBV9 to TRBJ1-4; unclear D gene. The CDR3 spans 14 residues. The V gene lost 2 bases and the J gene lost 3 bases, with 8 bases spanning the gap. Germline CDR1 reads SGDLS; CDR2 reads YYNGEE.

This clone was seen many times. The genes are TRBV7-2 and TRBJ2-1; unclear D gene. V was shortened by 2 bases and J by 6 bases, with 8 bases between the two germline ends. The CDR3 loop spans 13 amino acids. The germline gives CDR1 SGHTA, CDR2 FQGNSA. The CDR3 is CASSLLLFNEQFF. CDR3 DNA: TGTGCCAGCAGCTTATTACTTTTCAATGAGCAGTTCTTC.

V and J are TRBV5-1 and TRBJ2-1; 13 bases match TRBD2. This CDR3 comprises 15 residues. V lost 4 bases to trimming and J lost 16 bases; unmatched junction nucleotides: 14. Germline CDR1 SGHRS, CDR2 YFSETQ. The CDR3 is CASSKPGTSGDPGFF. Written as DNA, the CDR3 is TGCGCCAGCAGCAAACCGGGGACTAGCGGGGACCCGGGATTCTTC.

This chain joins TRBV27 and TRBJ2-1, with 9 bases fitting TRBD2. Looked up from germline, CDR1 is MNHEY and CDR2 is SMNVEV (reference sequence). This CDR3 region has 17 residues. After removal of 2 bases from V and 9 bases from J, the junction contained 14 bases not matched to a gene. The CDR3 DNA is TGTGCCAGCAGTTTAGCGGGTGCGGGAGGGCCGCCCGGTGAGCAGTTCTTC. This translates into CASSLAGAGGPPGEQFF.

This clone was seen once. V and J are TRBV27 and TRBJ2-3; D uncertain. The V gene's germline CDR1 is MNHEY and CDR2 SMNVEV (reference sequence). CDR3 length: 14 amino acids. V was clipped by 5 bases and J by 0 bases, with 9 bases between them. CDR3 DNA: TGTGCCAGCAGTAGGTTCGCTAGCACAGATACGCAGTATTTT. Amino acid sequence: CASSRFASTDTQYF.

The chain recombines TRBV21-1 with TRBJ1-2. TRBV21-1 is termed a pseudogene. The CDR3 runs 14 residues. The CDR3 is CASSPLGELYGYTF. The CDR3 DNA sequence: TGTGCCAGCAGCCCACTGGGGGAGCTCTATGGCTACACCTTC.

V gene TRBV24-1 combines with J gene TRBJ2-5; a weak D match, TRBD1 (5 bases). CDR1 and CDR2 (germline): KGHDR, SFDVKD. V lost 9 bases, J lost 0 bases, and 16 bases lay in between. This CDR3 has 15 residues. CDR3 sequence (DNA): TGTGCCACCTCCCAGGCGACAGACTACCAAGAGACCCAGTACTTC. This translates into CATSQATDYQETQYF.